The 19 T cell receptor beta chains listed next were all sequenced from one sample in a study of shared clonotypes between healthy human individuals. The repertoire was sequenced with immunoSEQ multiplex PCR; TCRdb's copy has only in-frame clones and lacks some. Of 2 million to 2.5 million clones in the sample, roughly 92% were seen once. Source material: naive CD4+ T cells from PBMCs. Subset of the sample: CD45RA+ positively selected. The receptors shown here come from a man aged 18 to 29 in good health. Some clones in this sample may be carry-over from other donors' samples.

This chain connects TRBV6-1 to TRBJ2-1; D ambiguous. The CDR3 totals 14 residues. Trimming took off 0 bases at V and 4 bases at J, with 7 bases between the two ends. Germline V gene sequence: CDR1 MNHNS, CDR2 SASEGT. CDR3 region: CASSEATHYNEQFF. The CDR3 DNA is TGTGCCAGCAGTGAAGCTACCCATTACAATGAGCAGTTCTTC.

The chain recombines TRBV19 with TRBJ2-2; D unresolved. V was cut by 3 bases and J by 7 bases, with 6 bases left in between. CDR3 length equals 12 residues. Germline-derived CDR1 and CDR2 are LNHDA and SQIVND (reference sequence). The CDR3 nucleotides are TGTGCCAGTAGTATGTGGGGCGGGGAGCTGTTTTTT. Protein sequence: CASSMWGGELFF. The full variable domain, with the rest looked up from reference TRBV19 and TRBJ2-2, is DGGITQSPKYLFRKEGQNVTLSCEQNLNHDAMYWYRQDPGQGLRLIYYSQIVNDFQKGDIAEGYSVSREKKESFPLTVTSAQKNPTAFYLCASSMWGGELFFGEGSRLTVL.

The chain carries TRBV15 and TRBJ2-5; 7 nucleotides match TRBD2. V was clipped by 5 bases and J by 1 base; unmatched bases: 7. The CDR3 is 15 residues long. CDR1 and CDR2 from the germline V gene are LNHNV and YYDKDF (reference sequence). The CDR3 nucleotides are TGTGCCACCAGCTCCGGGGGGACGGTCCAAGAGACCCAGTACTTC. Protein product: CATSSGGTVQETQYF.

J is TRBJ2-3 and V is TRBV28, with D tentatively TRBD1 or TRBD2 (5 bases each). The CDR3 extends over 16 amino acids. Trimming left V 3 bases short and J 5 bases short, with 18 bases between. CDR1 and CDR2 (germline): MDHEN, SYDVKM. The CDR3 sequence: CASSFELGTPKDTQYF. The CDR3 DNA is TGTGCCAGCAGTTTTGAGCTTGGGACCCCGAAAGATACGCAGTATTTT.

V is TRBV6-1 and J is TRBJ1-2; D may be TRBD1 (5 bases). V shed 7 bases and J shed 4 bases, with 16 bases lying between them. The germline CDR1 and CDR2 sequences are MNHNS and SASEGT. The CDR3 extends over 14 amino acids. CDR3 protein: CASTARPGPYGYTF. The CDR3 nucleotides are TGTGCCAGCACCGCAAGGCCAGGGCCCTATGGCTACACCTTC.

The V gene is TRBV5-1, the J gene TRBJ1-5, with 8 nucleotides matching TRBD1. Looked up from germline, CDR1 is SGHRS and CDR2 is YFSETQ. This CDR3 contains 15 residues. V lost 4 bases to trimming and J lost 3 bases; unmatched junction nucleotides: 6. The CDR3 spells CASSAMTGDNQPQHF. In DNA form, the CDR3 reads TGCGCCAGCAGCGCAATGACAGGGGACAATCAGCCCCAGCATTTT. Full variable domain (missing parts from reference TRBV5-1 and TRBJ1-5): KAGVTQTPRYLIKTRGQQVTLSCSPISGHRSVSWYQQTPGQGLQFLFEYFSETQRNKGNFPGRFSGRQFSNSRSEMNVSTLELGDSALYLCASSAMTGDNQPQHFGDGTRLSIL.

This chain joins TRBV7-9 and TRBJ2-5; 11 bases match TRBD2. The J call is doubtful: the DNA matches TRBJ2-7 better. The germline gives CDR1 SEHNR, CDR2 FQNEAQ (reference sequence). The CDR3 extends over 15 amino acids. The CDR3 nucleotides read TGTGCCAGCAGCCAAAGGACTAGCGGGCTGTACGAGCAGTACTTC. It translates to CASSQRTSGLYEQYF.

CDR3: CASSPATSGVPDTQYF. The DNA for the CDR3 is TGTGCCAGCAGCCCCGCAACTAGCGGGGTCCCAGATACGCAGTATTTT. The chain uses TRBV5-4 and TRBJ2-3; 10 bases fit TRBD2. Per germline, CDR1 SGHNT and CDR2 YYREEE (reference sequence). The CDR3 length is 16 residues. After removal of 4 bases from V and 4 bases from J, the junction contained 9 bases not matched to a gene. Full variable domain (missing parts from reference TRBV5-4 and TRBJ2-3): ETGVTQSPTHLIKTRGQQVTLRCSSQSGHNTVSWYQQALGQGPQFIFQYYREEENGRGNFPPRFSGLQFPNYSSELNVNALELDDSALYLCASSPATSGVPDTQYFGPGTRLTVL.

V gene TRBV30 combines with J gene TRBJ2-1, with TRBD2 matching over 10 bases. The ends lost 4 bases at V and 6 bases at J; junction bases unmatched: 9. The CDR3 consists of 15 residues. Germline CDR1 and CDR2: GTSNPN and SVGIG (reference sequence). The CDR3 loop reads CAWIPGLAGANEQFF. In DNA form, the CDR3 reads TGTGCCTGGATTCCGGGGCTAGCGGGAGCCAATGAGCAGTTCTTC.

This chain links TRBV6-6 with TRBJ1-1; D is ambiguous. In germline, CDR1 is MNHNY, CDR2 SVGAGI (reference sequence). The CDR3 is 13 amino acids. With 4 bases removed from V and 2 bases from J, the gap between germline ends came to 8 bases. CDR3 in amino acids: CASSSQLNTEAFF. As DNA, the CDR3 is TGTGCCAGCAGTTCCCAATTAAACACTGAAGCTTTCTTT.

This clone was seen only a few times. V and J are TRBV6-5 and TRBJ1-5; D remains ambiguous. The V end was cut by 4 bases, the J end by 7 bases, with 17 bases between. This CDR3 is built from 15 residues. Germline V lookup: CDR1 MNHEY, CDR2 SVGAGI. CDR3 nucleotides: TGTGCCAGCAGTTCCCTATCACCTGGAGGCCAGCCCCAGCATTTT. This codes for CASSSLSPGGQPQHF.

The chain recombines TRBV25-1 with TRBJ2-7; TRBD1 matches at 8 bases. CDR3 length equals 15 residues. The germline gives CDR1 MGHDK, CDR2 SYGVNS. Unmatched junction bases numbered 5, after V lost 3 bases and J lost 1 base. The CDR3 DNA reads TGTGCCAGCAGTGAGGAGGGACAGGAATCCTACGAGCAGTACTTC. Translating it yields CASSEEGQESYEQYF.

In its sample, this clone was seen a few times. The gene calls are TRBV28 and TRBJ1-1; weak D call: TRBD1 (6 bases). This CDR3 spans 15 amino acids. The germline V gene encodes CDR1 MDHEN and CDR2 SYDVKM. The V and J ends lost 6 bases and 3 bases respectively, with 17 bases between them. CDR3 protein: CASRHTRGGDTEAFF. The CDR3 DNA reads as TGTGCCAGCAGACATACCAGGGGTGGTGACACTGAAGCTTTCTTT. Full variable domain (outside the CDR3, taken from reference TRBV28 and TRBJ1-1): DVKVTQSSRYLVKRTGEKVFLECVQDMDHENMFWYRQDPGLGLRLIYFSYDVKMKEKGDIPEGYSVSREKKERFSLILESASTNQTSMYLCASRHTRGGDTEAFFGQGTRLTVV.

The chain joins TRBV28 to TRBJ2-5; the D call may be TRBD1 or TRBD2 (6 bases each). V lost 4 bases to trimming and J lost 2 bases, with 35 bases between them. The CDR3 totals 22 residues. The germline gives CDR1 MDHEN, CDR2 SYDVKM. Here the CDR3 DNA reads TGTGCCAGCAGTTCCCGGATTGGGGGGCAAGGGACGCTTTTAGGGCTTCAAGAGACCCAGTACTTC. Protein product: CASSSRIGGQGTLLGLQETQYF.

V is TRBV28 and J is TRBJ1-5; TRBD1 is a possible D gene (5 bases). The CDR3 covers 15 residues. Germline V lookup: CDR1 MDHEN, CDR2 SYDVKM. V lost 6 bases and J lost 5, with 17 bases in between. The CDR3 protein is CASRLPGPAYQPQHF. The CDR3 DNA reads as TGTGCCAGCAGACTACCGGGACCCGCCTATCAGCCCCAGCATTTT.

This chain connects TRBV4-2 to TRBJ2-1, with 9 bases that match TRBD2. V lost 0 bases and J lost 7; bases outside the gene matches: 7. CDR3 length equals 16 residues. Per the germline V gene, CDR1 is LGHNA and CDR2 is YNFKEQ. The CDR3: CASSQDPLAGRNEQFF. The CDR3 DNA reads TGTGCCAGCAGCCAAGATCCCCTAGCGGGAAGAAATGAGCAGTTCTTC.

The chain is built from TRBV28 and TRBJ2-7, with D possibly TRBD1 on 6 matching bases. Trimming left V 2 bases short and J 3 bases short, with 14 bases between. Germline CDR1 MDHEN, CDR2 SYDVKM. CDR3 length equals 15 residues. This CDR3 reads CASSLGRGGVYEQYF. Here the CDR3 DNA reads TGTGCCAGCAGTTTAGGCAGGGGTGGGGTCTACGAGCAGTACTTC.

The V gene is TRBV28, the J gene TRBJ1-3, with TRBD1 as a possible D gene (5 bases). V was shortened by 6 bases and J by 0 bases, with 12 bases between the two germline ends. Per germline, CDR1 MDHEN and CDR2 SYDVKM. CDR3 length: 15 amino acids. CDR3 residues: CASRGGSLSGNTIYF. CDR3 sequence (DNA): TGTGCCAGCAGGGGGGGATCCCTCTCTGGAAACACCATATATTTT.

The gene calls are TRBV2 and TRBJ1-1; no firm D call. The length of the CDR3 is 15 residues. V lost 2 bases, J lost 2 bases, and 12 bases lay in between. The V gene's germline CDR1 is SNHLY and CDR2 FYNNEI. The DNA for the CDR3 is TGTGCCAGCAGTGAATGGTTATCAGGAAACACTGAAGCTTTCTTT. Translation: CASSEWLSGNTEAFF.